This note documents a single T cell receptor (beta chain) sequence. These data belong to a study of OX40 agonist ivuxolimab in advanced cancers. Some clones are missing from TCRdb's copy, which holds only in-frame ones; the method was immunoSEQ multiplex PCR. The sample lists 45,000 to 60,000 clones, more than 70% occurring once. V was clipped by 0 bases and J by 1 base, with 7 bases between them. The length of the CDR3 is 14 residues. Germline loops: CDR1 MDHEN, CDR2 SYDVKM. The source material was CD4+ or CD8+ T cells sorted from blood, sampled in a trial of the OX40 agonist ivuxolimab. The V call is TRBV28, the J call TRBJ2-7; D gene unclear. This sequence was found in an adult with an advanced solid tumor such as melanoma, head and neck, liver or kidney cancer. CDR3 sequence: CASSLWDESYEQYF. The DNA of the CDR3 is TGTGCCAGCAGTTTATGGGACGAATCCTACGAGCAGTACTTC.